This record concerns one T cell receptor (beta chain) sequence. Its matching antigen is unknown. CDR1 and CDR2 from the germline V gene are SGHDN and FVKESK. With 5 bases removed from V and 0 bases from J, the gap between germline ends came to 10 bases. The CDR3 consists of 14 residues. The data derive from a study of shared clonotypes between healthy human individuals. Here immunoSEQ multiplex PCR was the method, and the copy in TCRdb shows in-frame clones only, minus some. The sample lists 2 million to 3 million clones; more than 85% were seen once. Notes on the study in general: Unshared clonotypes carried lower generation probabilities than those common to all four donors.

The receptor comes from a man younger than 30 in good health. Some clones in this sample may be carry-over from other donors' samples. The source material was naive CD4+ T cells from PBMCs. Subset reported: CD45RA+ positively selected. V is TRBV14 and J is TRBJ1-1, with D possibly matching TRBD1 (6 bases). Here the CDR3 DNA reads TGTGCCAGCAGCGTAGGGGGGTTGAACACTGAAGCTTTCTTT. It encodes CASSVGGLNTEAFF.